This is a list of T cell receptor beta chains from one sample in a study of T cell repertoires in cytomegalovirus infection. TCRdb re-called the reads with MiXCR, one entry per CDR3 protein. The data hold some 150,000 distinct CDR3 sequences, with about a quarter observed a single time. The material sequenced was PBMCs. The receptors were gathered from a human donor in good health (CMV status not recorded). Some clones in this sample may be carry-over from other donors' samples. CDR3s leave out the opening cysteine and the closing phenylalanine or tryptophan.

v_call	j_call	cdr3_aa
TRBV29-1	TRBJ2-2	SVLYRANTGELF
TRBV7-2	TRBJ1-6	ASSPRVSSYNSPLH
TRBV14	TRBJ2-1	ASSLTLGSDNEQF
TRBV7-2	TRBJ2-5	ASSLAGAKQETQY
TRBV28	TRBJ1-5	ASSFSGVEQPQH
TRBV28	TRBJ1-2	ASSLSAGLYGYT
TRBV7-2	TRBJ1-1	ASSADAGVTEAF
TRBV7-6	TRBJ2-3	ASSPRGRQSTDTQY
TRBV19	TRBJ1-1	ASKSTRNTEAF
TRBV7-8	TRBJ2-1	ASSLGGGSRNEQF
TRBV7-8	TRBJ2-3	ASSFPGPYSTDTQY
TRBV7-3	TRBJ2-5	ASSTGVGPQETQY
TRBV6-8	TRBJ2-1	ASRGDRGPEQF
TRBV20-1	TRBJ2-1	SAVRGVSYNEQF
TRBV30	TRBJ2-2	AWSVGHNGELF
TRBV23-1	TRBJ2-7	ASIEVQY
TRBV2	TRBJ2-5	ATSLGLSSYFQETQY
TRBV11-2	TRBJ2-3	ASSPLSGPDTQY
TRBV7-8	TRBJ1-6	ASSPLQGNSPLH
TRBV5-4	TRBJ2-3	ASSSPTDRGEDTQY
TRBV20-1	TRBJ1-2	SAYQSGYT
TRBV28	TRBJ2-7	ASASTNNYEQY